This TCR beta chain was recorded in a study of naive and memory T cell subsets. Ligated cDNA underwent four rounds of PCR with nested alpha and beta constant region primers and SP2. Each CDR3 protein is one row after TCRdb ran MiXCR on the UMI-ligation and nested PCR reads. The profile shows tens of thousands of distinct CDR3 sequences, approximately 10% of them singletons. The germline V gene encodes CDR1 SEHNR and CDR2 FQNEAQ (reference sequence). V was cut by 6 bases and J by 8 bases, with 22 bases left in between. This CDR3 comprises 15 residues. Points from the study as a whole: Tuberculin site TCR excess was interpreted as type IV hypersensitivity infiltration.

The treatment denotes: skin biopsy from PPD injection site in Mantoux-positive individual. TCR cDNA received a 3' ligated oligonucleotide that carried a UMI. The sample holds many counts of this clonotype. The antigen is unknown. The clonotype originates from an adult in good health. Sample: skin, taken from a tuberculin skin test site. The chain is built from TRBV7-9 and TRBJ1-2, with D maybe TRBD1 (5 bases). This chain's CDR3 is CASSLRGSEVGGYTF. In nucleotides, the CDR3 is TGTGCCAGCAGTCTGAGGGGATCGGAGGTTGGAGGCTACACCTTC.